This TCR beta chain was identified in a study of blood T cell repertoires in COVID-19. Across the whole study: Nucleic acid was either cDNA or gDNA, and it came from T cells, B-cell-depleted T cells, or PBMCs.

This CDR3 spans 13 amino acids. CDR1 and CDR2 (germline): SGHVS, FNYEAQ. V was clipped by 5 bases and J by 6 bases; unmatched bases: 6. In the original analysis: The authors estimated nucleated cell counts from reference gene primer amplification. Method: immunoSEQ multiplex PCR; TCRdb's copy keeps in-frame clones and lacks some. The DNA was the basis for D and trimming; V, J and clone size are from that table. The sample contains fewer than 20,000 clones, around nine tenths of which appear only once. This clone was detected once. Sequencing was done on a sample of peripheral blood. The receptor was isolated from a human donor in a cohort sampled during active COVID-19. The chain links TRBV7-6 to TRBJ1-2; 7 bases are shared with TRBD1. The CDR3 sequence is CASSDTGVDGYTF. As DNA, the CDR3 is TGTGCCAGCAGCGATACAGGGGTTGATGGCTACACCTTC.